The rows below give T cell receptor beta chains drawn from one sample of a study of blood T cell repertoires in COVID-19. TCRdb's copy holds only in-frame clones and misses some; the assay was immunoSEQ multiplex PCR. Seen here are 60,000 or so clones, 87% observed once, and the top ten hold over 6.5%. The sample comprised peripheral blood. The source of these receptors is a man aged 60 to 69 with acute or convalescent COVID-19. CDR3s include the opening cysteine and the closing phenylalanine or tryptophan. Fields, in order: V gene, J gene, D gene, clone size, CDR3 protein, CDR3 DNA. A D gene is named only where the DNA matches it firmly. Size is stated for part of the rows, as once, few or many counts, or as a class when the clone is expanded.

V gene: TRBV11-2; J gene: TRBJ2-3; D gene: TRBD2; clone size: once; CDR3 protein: CASSPRPLLRGGADTQYF; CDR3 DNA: TGTGCCAGCAGCCCCCGACCCCTCTTGCGGGGGGGCGCAGATACGCAGTATTTT
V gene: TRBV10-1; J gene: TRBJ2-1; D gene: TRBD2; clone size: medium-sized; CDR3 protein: CASSESNGGADEQFF; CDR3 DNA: TGCGCCAGCAGTGAGTCCAACGGGGGGGCGGATGAGCAGTTCTTC
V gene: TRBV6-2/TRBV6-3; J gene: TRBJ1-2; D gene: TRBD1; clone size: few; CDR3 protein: CASSYRLGQGDLGYTF; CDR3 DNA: TGTGCCAGCAGTTACCGCCTGGGACAGGGGGATCTTGGCTACACCTTC
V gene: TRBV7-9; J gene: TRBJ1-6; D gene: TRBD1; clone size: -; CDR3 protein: CASSGIDRGLRSPLHF; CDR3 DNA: TGTGCCAGCAGCGGAATCGACAGGGGGCTTCGTTCACCCCTCCACTTT
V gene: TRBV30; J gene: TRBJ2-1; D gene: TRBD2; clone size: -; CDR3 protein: CAWSVAGGLNEQFF; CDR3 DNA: TGTGCCTGGAGTGTAGCGGGGGGATTAAATGAGCAGTTCTTC
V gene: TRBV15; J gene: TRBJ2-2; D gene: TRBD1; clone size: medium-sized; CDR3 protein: CATSNTGEVGNTGELFF; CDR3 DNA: TGTGCCACCAGCAACACAGGGGAAGTCGGCAACACCGGGGAGCTGTTTTTT
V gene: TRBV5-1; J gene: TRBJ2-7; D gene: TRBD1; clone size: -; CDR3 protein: CASSFSQGAYEQYF; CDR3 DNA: TGCGCCAGCAGCTTTAGTCAGGGGGCCTACGAGCAGTACTTC
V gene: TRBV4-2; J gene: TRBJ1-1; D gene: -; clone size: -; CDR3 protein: CASSLDPGLESTEAFF; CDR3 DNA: TGTGCCAGCAGCCTCGATCCAGGATTAGAAAGCACTGAAGCTTTCTTT
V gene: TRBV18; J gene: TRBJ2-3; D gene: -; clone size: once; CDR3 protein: CASSPRHTDTQYF; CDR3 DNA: TGTGCCAGCTCACCGAGACACACAGATACGCAGTATTTT
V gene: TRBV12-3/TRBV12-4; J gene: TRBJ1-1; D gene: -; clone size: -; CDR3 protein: CASSASGPKAFF; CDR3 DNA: TGTGCCAGCAGTGCCTCAGGGCCCAAAGCTTTCTTT
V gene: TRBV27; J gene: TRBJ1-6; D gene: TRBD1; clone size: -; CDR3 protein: CASRTGSSYNSPLHF; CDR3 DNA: TGTGCCAGCAGGACAGGGTCATCCTATAATTCACCCCTCCACTTT
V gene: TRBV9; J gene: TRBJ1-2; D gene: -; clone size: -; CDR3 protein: CASSVGGDGYTF; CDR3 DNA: TGTGCCAGCAGCGTGGGAGGGGACGGCTACACCTTC
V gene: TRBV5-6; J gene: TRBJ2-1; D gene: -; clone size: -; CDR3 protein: CASSRKDSPLGNEQFF; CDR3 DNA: TGTGCCAGCAGCAGGAAGGACAGCCCCCTGGGCAATGAGCAGTTCTTC
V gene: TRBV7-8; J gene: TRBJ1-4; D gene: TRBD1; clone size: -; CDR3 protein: CASSLVGGWNEKLFF; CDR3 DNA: TGTGCCAGCAGCTTAGTAGGGGGCTGGAATGAAAAACTGTTTTTT
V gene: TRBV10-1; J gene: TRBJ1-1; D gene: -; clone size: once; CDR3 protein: CASSESRDTEAFF; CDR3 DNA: TGCGCCAGCAGTGAGTCGCGGGACACTGAAGCTTTCTTT
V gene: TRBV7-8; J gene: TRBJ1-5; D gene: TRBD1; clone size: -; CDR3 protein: CASSPDRGGSNQPQHF; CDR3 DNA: TGTGCCAGCAGCCCCGACAGGGGCGGAAGCAATCAGCCCCAGCATTTT
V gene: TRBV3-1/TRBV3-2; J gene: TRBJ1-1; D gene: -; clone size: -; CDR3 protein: CASSPSGWETEAFF; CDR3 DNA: TGTGCCAGCAGCCCGTCGGGATGGGAAACTGAAGCTTTCTTT
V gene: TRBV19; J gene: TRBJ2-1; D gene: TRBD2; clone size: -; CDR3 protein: CASSFASGGSYNEQFF; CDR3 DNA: TGTGCCAGTAGTTTCGCTAGCGGGGGGTCGTACAATGAGCAGTTCTTC
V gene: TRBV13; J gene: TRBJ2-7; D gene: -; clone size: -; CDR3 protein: CASSSPYEQYF; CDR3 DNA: TGTGCCAGCAGCTCTCCCTACGAGCAGTACTTC
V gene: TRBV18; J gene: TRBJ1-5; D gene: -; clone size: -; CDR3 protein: CASSSGSNQPQHF; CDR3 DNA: TGTGCCAGCTCATCGGGAAGCAATCAGCCCCAGCATTTT
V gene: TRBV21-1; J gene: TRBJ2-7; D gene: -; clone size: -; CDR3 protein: CASSMVGSSYEQYF; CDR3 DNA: TGTGCCAGCAGCATGGTAGGGAGCTCCTACGAGCAGTACTTC
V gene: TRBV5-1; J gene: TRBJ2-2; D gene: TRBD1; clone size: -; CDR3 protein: CASRLQGADGELFF; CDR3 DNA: TGCGCCAGCAGGCTTCAGGGGGCTGACGGGGAGCTGTTTTTT
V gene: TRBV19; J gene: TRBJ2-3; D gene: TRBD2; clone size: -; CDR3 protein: CASQGLAGADTQYF; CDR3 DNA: TGTGCCAGTCAGGGACTAGCGGGGGCAGATACGCAGTATTTT